The T cell receptor beta chain under discussion was sequenced for a study of T-cell reconstitution after alpha-beta-depleted transplantation in children. Per germline, CDR1 SQVTM and CDR2 ANQGSEA. V was clipped by 5 bases and J by 4 bases, with 11 bases between them. The CDR3 runs 12 residues. Unique molecular identifiers were used in preparing the TCRbeta library. TCRdb re-called the PCR reads through MiXCR, storing one row per CDR3 protein. The table records about 580,000 distinct CDR3 sequences, 23% of them present only once. Study-level findings and limits: Several patients had high TCRbeta diversity at day 60; it came from surviving recipient T cells and thymic progenitors. At around two months after transplant, the alpha-beta T cells were reportedly derived from several hundred expanded clones that came from non-depleted graft cells. When one year had passed after transplant, most T-cell counts and diversity came from newly produced T cells.

Turning to this clonotype: Its target is unknown.

V and J are TRBV29-1 and TRBJ1-1, with a weak D call TRBD1 (5 bases). The clonotype comes from a boy in the first two years of life who had a stem cell transplant for acute myeloid leukemia, so the T cells may come from the graft donor. The sample here was PBMCs, mostly from graft donor cells, taken 360 days after TCRalphabeta/CD19-depleted stem cell transplant. The CDR3 spells CSVIWGSTEAFF. CDR3 in DNA: TGCAGCGTTATTTGGGGGAGCACTGAAGCTTTCTTT. The full variable domain, with the rest looked up from reference TRBV29-1 and TRBJ1-1, is SAVISQKPSRDICQRGTSLTIQCQVDSQVTMMFWYRQQPGQSLTLIATANQGSEATYESGFVIDKFPISRPNLTFSTLTVSNMSPEDSSIYLCSVIWGSTEAFFGQGTRLTVV.